This T cell receptor (beta chain) was recorded in a study of OX40 agonist ivuxolimab in advanced cancers. Study as a whole: Intravenous ivuxolimab was administered to patients every 2 weeks at 0.01 to 10 mg/kg. Three patients, one with hepatocellular carcinoma and two with cutaneous melanoma, achieved partial responses. Patients with hepatocellular carcinoma, melanoma, renal cell or head and neck cancer made up the dose-escalation patients. General observations from the study: The work left the antigen specificity of expanded peripheral T cells undetermined.

The assay was immunoSEQ multiplex PCR, and TCRdb's table has in-frame clones only and misses some. This sample yields roughly 8,400 clones, of which around 70% are seen a single time; roughly 28% belongs to the top ten. Germline V CDR1 and CDR2: MNHEY, SMNVEV (reference sequence). The CDR3 covers 17 residues. Trimming removed 4 bases from V and 7 bases from J; junction bases left unmatched: 10. As concerns this clone: Its antigen is still unknown.

The source is an adult with an advanced solid tumor such as melanoma, head and neck, liver or kidney cancer. This chain links TRBV27 with TRBJ1-6; TRBD1 matches at 10 bases. The material sequenced was CD4+ or CD8+ T cells sorted from blood, taken in a trial of the OX40 agonist ivuxolimab. For the CDR3, the DNA is TGTGCCAGCAGTTCCATCGGTGACAGGGGGCGAAATTCACCCCTCCACTTT. It is translated as CASSSIGDRGRNSPLHF.